This T cell receptor beta chain was recorded in a study of shared clonotypes between healthy human individuals. Study outcomes and limitations: For naive CD4 cells, 4.5% to 6.5% of clonotypes were shared across a handful of donors.

TCRdb keeps only in-frame clones here, not all; method: immunoSEQ multiplex PCR. The sample holds some 2.4 million clones; approximately 93% are singletons and the top ten take roughly 0.39%. About this clone: The antigen remains unidentified.

This clonotype was sampled from a man between 18 and 35 years old in good health. Some clones in this sample may be carry-over from other donors' samples. Sequenced: naive CD4+ T cells from PBMCs. Subset of the sample: CD45RA+ positively selected.

The CDR3 protein is CASSPEGALATNEKLFF. CDR3 bases: TGTGCCAGCAGCCCAGAGGGGGCCTTGGCAACTAATGAAAAACTGTTTTTT. The chain is built from TRBV9 and TRBJ1-4; 7 nucleotides align to TRBD1. Trimming cost V 4 bases and J 0 bases; bases outside gene matches: 9. The length of the CDR3 is 17 residues. Germline CDR1 reads SGDLS; CDR2 reads YYNGEE.